This TCR beta chain was documented in a study of CD8+ T cells in alopecia areata. Turning to the study itself: Tofacitinib lasted 6 to 18 months, then 6 months off drug.

Stated treatment: oral pan-JAK inhibitor, 5-10 mg twice daily. Once RNA had been extracted, it was reverse transcribed into cDNA to act as the sequencing template. The table came from immunoSEQ multiplex PCR; TCRdb's copy has only in-frame clones and leaves some out. The top ten hold roughly 0.5% of the sample, which has about 120,000 clones, 53% seen once. This clone has just a few counts. Additional DNA sequences in this sample encode the identical CDR3. The source material was CD4+ T cells sorted from blood, sampled at week 4, from a patient treated with tofacitinib. The sequence derives from a human donor with alopecia areata.

CDR3 coding DNA: TGTGCCAGCAGGGGACAAGGAAGCTCCTATAATTCACCCCTCCACTTT. Translation: CASRGQGSSYNSPLHF. The chain joins TRBV25-1 to TRBJ1-6; a possible D gene is TRBD1 (6 bases). This CDR3 has 16 amino acids. In germline, CDR1 is MGHDK, CDR2 SYGVNS. Trimming cost V 6 bases and J 0 bases, with 12 bases left between them.